The 9 T cell receptor beta chains presented below share a single source sample, sequenced in a study of regulatory T cells in long-lasting Graves disease. Construction of TCR beta libraries relied on iRepertoire HTBI primers and on Arm-PCR targeting CDR3 regions. TCRdb re-derived calls from the multiplex PCR reads in MiXCR, one entry per CDR3 protein. The repertoire holds about 430,000 distinct CDR3 sequences, with approximately 16% as singletons. The time point: newly diagnosed GD, antithyroid drugs for less than 3 months. Construction of the TCR library relied on RNA isolated from PBMCs. The sample was also reused in another study, on T cells in Graves' hyperthyroidism and ophthalmopathy.

The source material was peripheral blood mononuclear cells (PBMCs), sampled at new diagnosis, from a patient treated with antithyroid drugs. The source is a woman aged 40 to 50 with Graves disease.

This clonotype appeared many times. This chain connects TRBV12-3 or TRBV12-4 to TRBJ1-3; TRBD1 might be the D (5 bases). Trimming removed 3 bases from V and 0 bases from J, with 12 bases in between. There are 16 residues in the CDR3. The CDR3 coding sequence is TGTGCCAGCAGTTTCGGGGGACGGAACTCTGGAAACACCATATATTTT. It yields the protein CASSFGGRNSGNTIYF.

The chain joins TRBV19 to TRBJ2-1; D is possibly TRBD2 (5 bases). Trimming took off 4 bases at V and 14 bases at J, with 18 bases between the two ends. This CDR3 contains 13 residues. Germline V gives CDR1 LNHDA, CDR2 SQIVND (reference sequence). CDR3 loop: CASSTHETNEEFF. The CDR3 bases are TGTGCCAGTAGTACCCATGAGACTAACGAGGAGTTCTTC.

The chain couples TRBV20-1 to TRBJ2-1; TRBD1 aligns across 7 bases. From germline, CDR1 is DFQATT and CDR2 SNEGSKA (reference sequence). V lost 1 base, J lost 5 bases, and 5 bases stayed unmatched. The CDR3 covers 14 residues. CDR3 DNA: TGCAGTGCTAGAGCTGGGACAGACGACAATGAGCAGTTCTTC. It codes for CSARAGTDDNEQFF.

Many counts were recorded for this clonotype. The chain couples TRBV11-3 to TRBJ1-1, with D maybe TRBD1 (6 bases). Deletions cut 1 base from V and 0 bases from J, with 15 bases between. The CDR3 runs 17 residues. CDR1 is SGHNT and CDR2 is YENEEA in the germline V gene. For the CDR3, the DNA is TGTGCCAGCAGCTTAGGACGGCAGGGGTGGGTGAACACTGAAGCTTTCTTT. Protein: CASSLGRQGWVNTEAFF.

This clonotype was picked up a small number of times. CDR3 DNA: TGTGCCAGCAGCTTATACAGGCTACTAAGCTCTGGGGCCAACGTCCTGACTTTC. Its translation is CASSLYRLLSSGANVLTF. The rearrangement uses TRBV7-9 and TRBJ2-6; D possibly corresponds to TRBD1 (5 bases). The V gene's germline CDR1 is SEHNR and CDR2 FQNEAQ (reference sequence). The CDR3 is 18 amino acids. V lost 2 bases to trimming and J lost 0 bases, with 14 bases between them.

This clonotype was picked up a small number of times. The CDR3 DNA follows: TGTGCCACCAGCTCGACTAGCGCGGGAGAGACCCAGTACTTC. It specifies CATSSTSAGETQYF. This sequence joins TRBV15 and TRBJ2-5; 8 bases map to TRBD2. Germline V lookup: CDR1 LNHNV, CDR2 YYDKDF (reference sequence). The CDR3 runs to 14 residues. V lost 5 bases, J lost 4 bases, and 6 bases stayed unmatched.

A note on this clonotype: With a much larger clone just one base away, this may be a read error. J is TRBJ2-1 and V is TRBV11-3; D is possibly TRBD1 (5 bases). This CDR3 is built from 15 residues. Germline-derived CDR1 and CDR2 are SGHNT and YENEEA. CDR3 nucleotide sequence: TGTGCCAGCAGCCCGCGCAGGGTCGCCTACAATGAGCACTTCTTC. Translated: CASSPRRVAYNEHFF.

This clonotype has more than one count but fewer than ten. This chain connects TRBV27 to TRBJ2-1; the match to TRBD2 covers 12 bases. Per germline, CDR1 MNHEY and CDR2 SMNVEV (reference sequence). This CDR3 is 16 amino acids long. V dropped 3 bases and J dropped 3; count of bases not matched to a gene: 3. Here the CDR3 DNA reads TGTGCCAGCAGTTTTTCGACTAGCGGGGGCTACAATGAGCAGTTCTTC. This translates into CASSFSTSGGYNEQFF.

The table lists this clonotype with many counts. The V and J genes are TRBV6-1 and TRBJ2-7; 7 positions match TRBD2. Unmatched junction bases numbered 12, after V lost 6 bases and J lost 1 base. CDR1 and CDR2 (germline): MNHNS, SASEGT. This CDR3 has 16 amino acids. CDR3 loop: CASRIMGGPVSYEQYF. CDR3 sequence (DNA): TGTGCCAGCAGAATCATGGGAGGGCCAGTATCCTACGAGCAGTACTTC.